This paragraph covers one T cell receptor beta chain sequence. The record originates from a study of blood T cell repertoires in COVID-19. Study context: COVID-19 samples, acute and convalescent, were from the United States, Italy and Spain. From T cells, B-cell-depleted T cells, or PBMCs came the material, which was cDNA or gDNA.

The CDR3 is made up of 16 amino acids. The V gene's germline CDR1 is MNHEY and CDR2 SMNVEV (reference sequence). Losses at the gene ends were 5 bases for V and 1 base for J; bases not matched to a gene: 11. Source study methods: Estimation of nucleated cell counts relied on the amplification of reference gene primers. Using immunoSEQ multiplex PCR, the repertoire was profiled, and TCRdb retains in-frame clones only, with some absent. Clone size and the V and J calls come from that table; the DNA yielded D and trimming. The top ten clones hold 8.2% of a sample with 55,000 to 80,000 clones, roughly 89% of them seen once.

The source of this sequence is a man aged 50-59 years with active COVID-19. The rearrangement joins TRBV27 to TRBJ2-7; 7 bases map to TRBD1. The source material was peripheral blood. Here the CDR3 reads CASSLLGTENSYEQYF. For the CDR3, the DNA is TGTGCCAGCAGTCTCCTCGGGACAGAGAATTCCTACGAGCAGTACTTC.